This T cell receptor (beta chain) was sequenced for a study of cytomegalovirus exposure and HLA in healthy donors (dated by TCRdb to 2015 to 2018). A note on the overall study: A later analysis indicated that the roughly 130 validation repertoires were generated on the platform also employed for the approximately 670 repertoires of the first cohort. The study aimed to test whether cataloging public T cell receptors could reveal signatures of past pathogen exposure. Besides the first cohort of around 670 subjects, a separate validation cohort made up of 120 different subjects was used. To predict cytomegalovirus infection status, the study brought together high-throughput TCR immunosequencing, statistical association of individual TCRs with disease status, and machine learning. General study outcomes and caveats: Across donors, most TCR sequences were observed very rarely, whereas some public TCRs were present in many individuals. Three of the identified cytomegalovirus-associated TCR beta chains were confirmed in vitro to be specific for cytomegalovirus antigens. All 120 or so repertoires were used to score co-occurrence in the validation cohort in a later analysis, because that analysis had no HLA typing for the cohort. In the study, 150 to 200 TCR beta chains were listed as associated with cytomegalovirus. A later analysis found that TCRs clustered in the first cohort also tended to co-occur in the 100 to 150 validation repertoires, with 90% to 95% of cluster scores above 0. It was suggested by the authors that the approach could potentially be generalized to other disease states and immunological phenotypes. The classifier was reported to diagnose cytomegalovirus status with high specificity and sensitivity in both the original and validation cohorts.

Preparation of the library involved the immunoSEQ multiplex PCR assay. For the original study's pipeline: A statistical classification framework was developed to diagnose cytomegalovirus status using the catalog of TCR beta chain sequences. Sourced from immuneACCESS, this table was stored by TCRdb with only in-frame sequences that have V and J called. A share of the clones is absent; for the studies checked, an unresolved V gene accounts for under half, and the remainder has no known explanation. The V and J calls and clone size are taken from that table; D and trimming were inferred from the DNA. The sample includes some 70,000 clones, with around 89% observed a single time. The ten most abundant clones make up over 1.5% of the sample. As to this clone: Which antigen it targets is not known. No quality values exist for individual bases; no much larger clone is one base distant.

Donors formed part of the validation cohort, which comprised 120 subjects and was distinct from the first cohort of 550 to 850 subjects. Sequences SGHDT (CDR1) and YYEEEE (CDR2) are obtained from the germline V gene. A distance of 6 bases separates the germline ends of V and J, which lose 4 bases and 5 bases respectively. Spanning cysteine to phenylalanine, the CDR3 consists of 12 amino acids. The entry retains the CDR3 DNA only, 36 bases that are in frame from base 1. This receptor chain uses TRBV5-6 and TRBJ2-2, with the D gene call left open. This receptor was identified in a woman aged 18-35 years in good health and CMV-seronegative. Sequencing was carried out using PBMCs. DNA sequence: TGTGCCAGCAGCCTTAATACCGGGGAGCTGTTTTTT. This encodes CASSLNTGELFF.